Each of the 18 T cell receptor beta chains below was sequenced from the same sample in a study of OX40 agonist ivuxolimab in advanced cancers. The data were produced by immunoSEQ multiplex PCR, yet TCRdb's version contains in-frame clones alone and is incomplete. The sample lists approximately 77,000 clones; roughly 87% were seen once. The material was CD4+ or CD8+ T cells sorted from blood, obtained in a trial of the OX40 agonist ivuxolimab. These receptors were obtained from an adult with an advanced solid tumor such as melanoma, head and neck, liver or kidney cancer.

CDR3 DNA sequence: TGCGCCAGCAGCCCTCAGGGGGGTACGCAGTATTTT. Amino acid sequence: CASSPQGGTQYF. This chain links TRBV5-1 with TRBJ2-3; D might be TRBD1 (7 bases). V gave up 4 bases and J gave up 8 bases, with 11 bases separating them. Germline loops: CDR1 SGHRS, CDR2 YFSETQ. The CDR3 runs to 12 residues.

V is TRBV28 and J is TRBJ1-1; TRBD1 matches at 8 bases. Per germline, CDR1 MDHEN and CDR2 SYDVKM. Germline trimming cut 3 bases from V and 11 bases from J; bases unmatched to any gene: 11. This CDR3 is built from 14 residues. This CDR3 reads CASSFPDRGGEAFF. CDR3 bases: TGTGCCAGCAGTTTCCCTGACAGGGGCGGTGAGGCTTTCTTT.

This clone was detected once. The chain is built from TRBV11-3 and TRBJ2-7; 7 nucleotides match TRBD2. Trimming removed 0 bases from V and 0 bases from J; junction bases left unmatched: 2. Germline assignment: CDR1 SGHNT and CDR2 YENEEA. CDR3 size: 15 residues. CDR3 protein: CASSLDWDYSYEQYF. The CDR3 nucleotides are TGTGCCAGCAGCTTAGATTGGGACTACTCCTACGAGCAGTACTTC.

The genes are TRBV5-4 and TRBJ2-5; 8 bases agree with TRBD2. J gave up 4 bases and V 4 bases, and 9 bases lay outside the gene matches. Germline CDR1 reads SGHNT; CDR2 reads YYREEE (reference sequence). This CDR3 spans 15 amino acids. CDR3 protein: CASSDKTSVLETQYF. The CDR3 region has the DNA TGTGCCAGCAGCGATAAGACTAGCGTCTTAGAGACCCAGTACTTC.

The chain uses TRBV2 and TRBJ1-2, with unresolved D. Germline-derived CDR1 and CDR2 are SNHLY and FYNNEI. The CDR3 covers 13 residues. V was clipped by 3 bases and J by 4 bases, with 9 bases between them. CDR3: CASSEVRTYGYTF. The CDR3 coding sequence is TGTGCCAGCAGTGAGGTGAGGACCTATGGCTACACCTTC.

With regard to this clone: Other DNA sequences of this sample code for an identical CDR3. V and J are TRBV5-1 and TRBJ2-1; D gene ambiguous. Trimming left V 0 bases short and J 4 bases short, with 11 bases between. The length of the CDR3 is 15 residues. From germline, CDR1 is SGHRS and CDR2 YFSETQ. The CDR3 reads CASSLGGLSYNEQFF. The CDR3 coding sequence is TGCGCCAGCAGCTTGGGGGGTCTCTCGTACAATGAGCAGTTCTTC.

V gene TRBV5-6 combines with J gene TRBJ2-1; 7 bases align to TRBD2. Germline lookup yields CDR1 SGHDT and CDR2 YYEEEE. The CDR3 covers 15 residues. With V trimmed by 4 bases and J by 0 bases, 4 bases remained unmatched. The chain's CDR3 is CASSQGLDSYNEQFF. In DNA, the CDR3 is TGTGCCAGCAGCCAAGGACTAGACTCCTACAATGAGCAGTTCTTC.

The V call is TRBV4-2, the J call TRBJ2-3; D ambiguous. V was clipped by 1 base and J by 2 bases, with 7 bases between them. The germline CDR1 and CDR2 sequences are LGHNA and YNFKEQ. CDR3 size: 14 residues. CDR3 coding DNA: TGTGCCAGCAGCCAAGGGGCCAACACAGATACGCAGTATTTT. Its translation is CASSQGANTDTQYF.

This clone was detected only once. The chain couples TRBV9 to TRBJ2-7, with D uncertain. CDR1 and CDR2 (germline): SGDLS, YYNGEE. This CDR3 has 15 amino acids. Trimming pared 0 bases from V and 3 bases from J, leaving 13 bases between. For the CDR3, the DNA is TGTGCCAGCAGCGTAGCTCCAGGTTCCCACTACGAGCAGTACTTC. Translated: CASSVAPGSHYEQYF.

The CDR3 nucleotides read TGTGCCAGTAAAGCAGGGATGGGAGGTACGCAGTATTTT. Protein: CASKAGMGGTQYF. The gene calls are TRBV19 and TRBJ2-3; D possibly corresponds to TRBD2 (6 bases). CDR1 is LNHDA and CDR2 is SQIVND in the germline V gene (reference sequence). The CDR3 consists of 13 residues. V lost 7 bases to trimming and J lost 8 bases, with 16 bases between them.

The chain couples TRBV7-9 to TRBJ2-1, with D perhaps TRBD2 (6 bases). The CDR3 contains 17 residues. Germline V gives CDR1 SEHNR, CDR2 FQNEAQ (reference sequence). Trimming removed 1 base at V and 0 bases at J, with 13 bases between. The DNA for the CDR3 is TGTGCCAGCAGCTTAGAAGAGGGACTCTTCTCCTACAATGAGCAGTTCTTC. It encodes CASSLEEGLFSYNEQFF.

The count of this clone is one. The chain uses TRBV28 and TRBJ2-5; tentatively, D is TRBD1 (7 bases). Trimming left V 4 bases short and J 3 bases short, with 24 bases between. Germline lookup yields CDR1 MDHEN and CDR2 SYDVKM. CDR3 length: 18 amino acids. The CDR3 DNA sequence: TGTGCCAGCAGTTCGAGGGGCACGGCGGGACAGTCTAAAGAGACCCAGTACTTC. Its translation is CASSSRGTAGQSKETQYF.

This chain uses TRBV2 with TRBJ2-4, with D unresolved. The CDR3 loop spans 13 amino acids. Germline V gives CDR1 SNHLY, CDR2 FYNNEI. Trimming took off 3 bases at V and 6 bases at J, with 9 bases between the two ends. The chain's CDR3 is CASSDGWGNIQYF. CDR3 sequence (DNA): TGTGCCAGCAGTGATGGTTGGGGAAACATTCAGTACTTC.

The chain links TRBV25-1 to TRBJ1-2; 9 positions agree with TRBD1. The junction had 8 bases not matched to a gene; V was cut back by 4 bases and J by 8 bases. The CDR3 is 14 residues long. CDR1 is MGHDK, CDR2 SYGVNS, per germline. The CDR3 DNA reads TGTGCCAGCAGTGGGGAACAGGGGGCGCAGGGCTACACCTTC. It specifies CASSGEQGAQGYTF.

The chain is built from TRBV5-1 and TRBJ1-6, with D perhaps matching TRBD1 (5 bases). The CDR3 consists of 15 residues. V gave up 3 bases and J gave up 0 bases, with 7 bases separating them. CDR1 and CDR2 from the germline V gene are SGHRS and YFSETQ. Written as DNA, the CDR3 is TGCGCCAGCAGCTCCCAGGGCTCCTATAATTCACCCCTCCACTTT. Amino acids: CASSSQGSYNSPLHF. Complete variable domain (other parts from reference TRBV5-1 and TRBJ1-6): KAGVTQTPRYLIKTRGQQVTLSCSPISGHRSVSWYQQTPGQGLQFLFEYFSETQRNKGNFPGRFSGRQFSNSRSEMNVSTLELGDSALYLCASSSQGSYNSPLHFGNGTRLTVT.

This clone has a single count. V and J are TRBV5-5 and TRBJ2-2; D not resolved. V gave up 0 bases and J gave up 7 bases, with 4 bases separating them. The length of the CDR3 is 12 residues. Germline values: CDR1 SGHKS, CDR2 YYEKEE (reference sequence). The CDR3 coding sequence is TGTGCCAGCAGCTTGGTTGGCGGGGAGCTGTTTTTT. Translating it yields CASSLVGGELFF.

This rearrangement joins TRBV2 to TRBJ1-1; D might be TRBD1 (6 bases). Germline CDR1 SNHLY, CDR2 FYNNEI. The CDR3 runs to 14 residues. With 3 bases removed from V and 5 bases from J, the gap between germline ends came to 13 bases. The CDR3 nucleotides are TGTGCCAGCAGTGACCGACAGGCGGGTACTGAAGCTTTCTTT. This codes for CASSDRQAGTEAFF.

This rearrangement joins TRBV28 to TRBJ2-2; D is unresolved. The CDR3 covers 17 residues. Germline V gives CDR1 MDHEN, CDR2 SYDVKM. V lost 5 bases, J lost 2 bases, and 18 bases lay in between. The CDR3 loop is CASSPTPPTPNTGELFF. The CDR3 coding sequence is TGTGCCAGCAGTCCGACCCCCCCGACACCTAACACCGGGGAGCTGTTTTTT.